The 24 T cell receptor beta chains in this list originate from one sample, sequenced in a study of T-cell memory formation after mild COVID-19. MiXCR, run by TCRdb on the 5' RACE reads, gives a single entry per CDR3 protein. Of about 210,000 distinct CDR3 sequences listed, around 25% are singletons. The material sequenced was PBMCs or a T cell subset sorted from them (not recorded which). The receptors shown here come from an adult woman who had mild COVID-19 (a few samples of this study predate the infection). Cell type and time point are not known.

This clonotype was observed a handful of times. This CDR3 is CASSRTSGTYEQYF. CDR3 bases: TGTGCCAGCAGCCGCACTAGCGGCACCTACGAGCAGTACTTC. The chain uses TRBV3-1 and TRBJ2-7; 8 bases fit TRBD2. This CDR3 is built from 14 residues. CDR1 and CDR2 (germline): LGHDT, YNNKEL (reference sequence). After removal of 4 bases from V and 2 bases from J, the junction contained 4 bases not matched to a gene.

The V call is TRBV19, the J call TRBJ2-1; perhaps TRBD2 as D (5 bases). CDR3 length: 14 residues. Between the trimmed V and J ends, which lost 5 bases and 8 bases, there was a span of 16 bases. Germline V gives CDR1 LNHDA, CDR2 SQIVND (reference sequence). DNA for the CDR3: TGTGCCAGTAGTCTGGCGGAGGTTTGGGATGAGCAGTTCTTC. This encodes CASSLAEVWDEQFF.

V usage is TRBV3-1 and J usage is TRBJ2-1; D not certain. This CDR3 region has 14 residues. CDR1 LGHDT and CDR2 YNNKEL come from the germline V gene (reference sequence). Between the trimmed V and J ends, which lost 0 bases and 6 bases, there was a span of 9 bases. DNA for the CDR3: TGTGCCAGCAGCCAAGATGTTAGCCGCAATGAGCAGTTCTTC. Amino acids: CASSQDVSRNEQFF.

This clonotype turned up a few times. V usage is TRBV27 and J usage is TRBJ2-7; no definite D call. This CDR3 spans 10 amino acids. Trimming took off 8 bases at V and 4 bases at J, with 6 bases between the two ends. CDR1 is MNHEY, CDR2 SMNVEV, per germline (reference sequence). The CDR3 here is CASGKYEQYF. The CDR3 coding sequence is TGTGCCAGCGGCAAATACGAGCAGTACTTC.

The chain employs TRBV23-1 and TRBJ2-5; no definite D call. Being an ORF, TRBV23-1 has a function that is uncertain. The CDR3 totals 17 residues. Between the trimmed V and J ends, which lost 5 bases and 2 bases, there was a span of 21 bases. CDR3 sequence (DNA): TGCGCCAGCAGTACCCCTGCGGACGCGCGAGCTCAAGAGACCCAGTACTTC. This sequence encodes CASSTPADARAQETQYF.

This chain joins TRBV2 and TRBJ2-5; TRBD2 matches at 8 bases. This CDR3 is built from 15 residues. The trim removed 5 bases at V and 5 bases at J, leaving 10 bases unmatched. CDR1 is SNHLY, CDR2 FYNNEI, per germline. The CDR3 spells CASSSGLAPSETQYF. CDR3 sequence (DNA): TGTGCCAGCAGTTCTGGACTAGCACCATCGGAGACCCAGTACTTC.

This rearrangement joins TRBV3-1 to TRBJ1-1, with D unclear. The CDR3 covers 12 residues. V dropped 3 bases and J dropped 4 bases, with 6 bases sitting between them. Germline CDR1 LGHDT, CDR2 YNNKEL (reference sequence). DNA of the CDR3: TGTGCCAGCAGCCACATGGCCACTGAAGCTTTCTTT. Residues: CASSHMATEAFF.

This clonotype was found a few times. The chain employs TRBV6-1 and TRBJ2-5; D might be TRBD1 (6 bases). Germline values: CDR1 MNHNS, CDR2 SASEGT. The CDR3 spans 15 residues. The V and J ends lost 3 bases and 2 bases respectively, with 13 bases between them. CDR3 sequence reads: CASSELTGLQETQYF. The CDR3 DNA follows: TGTGCCAGCAGTGAGTTGACAGGTCTGCAAGAGACCCAGTACTTC.

V gene TRBV5-8 combines with J gene TRBJ2-2; 8 bases map to TRBD2. J was trimmed by 3 bases and V by 5 bases; bases with no gene match: 6. Germline-derived CDR1 and CDR2 are SGHTS and YDEGEE. The CDR3 contains 15 residues. The CDR3 bases are TGTGCCAGCAGAACGGGACTAGTTCACACCGGGGAGCTGTTTTTT. Translated: CASRTGLVHTGELFF.

The V and J genes are TRBV6-5 and TRBJ2-3; 7 nucleotides line up with TRBD2. In germline, CDR1 is MNHEY, CDR2 SVGAGI. The V segment lost 5 bases and the J segment 3 bases; nucleotides outside the gene matches: 8. The CDR3 consists of 15 residues. CDR3 sequence: CASSPAGVGTDTQYF. CDR3 DNA: TGTGCCAGCAGTCCCGCGGGAGTGGGGACAGATACGCAGTATTTT.

The sample holds many counts of this clonotype. The V and J genes are TRBV7-8 and TRBJ1-1; D unresolved. The V and J ends lost 6 bases and 0 bases respectively, with 20 bases between them. Germline-derived CDR1 and CDR2 are SGHVS and FQNEAQ. The CDR3 sequence is 17 residues long. The CDR3 spells CASSSIKLGRMNTEAFF. The CDR3 nucleotides are TGTGCCAGCAGTTCCATTAAGCTCGGACGGATGAACACTGAAGCTTTCTTT.

This rearrangement joins TRBV27 to TRBJ1-1; D is possibly TRBD1 (6 bases). V lost 8 bases, J lost 8 bases, and 18 bases lay in between. The CDR3 totals 13 residues. Germline CDR1 and CDR2: MNHEY and SMNVEV (reference sequence). CDR3 in amino acids: CASGGTLVGEAFF. The DNA for the CDR3 is TGTGCCAGCGGTGGGACACTCGTGGGGGAAGCTTTCTTT.

J is TRBJ2-1 and V is TRBV24-1; no reliable D call. The CDR3 loop spans 16 amino acids. The ends were cut back, 6 bases at V and 1 base at J, with 15 bases in the middle. CDR1 and CDR2 from the germline V gene are KGHDR and SFDVKD. CDR3 region: CATSNYGGDSYNEQFF. CDR3 bases: TGTGCCACCAGTAACTACGGCGGAGATTCCTACAATGAGCAGTTCTTC.

The rearrangement joins TRBV27 to TRBJ1-6; D is unclear. V was shortened by 4 bases and J by 0 bases, with 7 bases between the two germline ends. Per germline, CDR1 MNHEY and CDR2 SMNVEV (reference sequence). The CDR3 spans 15 residues. CDR3 DNA sequence: TGTGCCAGCAGTTATAGTAGCTCCTATAATTCACCCCTCCACTTT. Amino acids: CASSYSSSYNSPLHF.

In DNA, the CDR3 is TGCGCCAGCAGCGAGGGGACAGGGAACACCGGGGAGCTGTTTTTT. Translating gives CASSEGTGNTGELFF. This rearrangement joins TRBV5-1 to TRBJ2-2, with TRBD1 matching 8 bases. The CDR3 consists of 15 residues. V shed 4 bases and J 1 base; nucleotides not matched to a gene: 3. Looked up from germline, CDR1 is SGHRS and CDR2 is YFSETQ.

The chain joins TRBV5-8 to TRBJ2-1; D is unclear. Germline lookup yields CDR1 SGHTS and CDR2 YDEGEE. The CDR3 totals 8 residues. V lost 4 bases to trimming and J lost 12 bases, with 2 bases between them. CDR3 protein: CASSPQFF. CDR3 coding DNA: TGTGCCAGCAGCCCGCAGTTCTTC. The whole variable domain, remainder taken from reference TRBV5-8 and TRBJ2-1, is EAGVTQSPTHLIKTRGQQATLRCSPISGHTSVYWYQQALGLGLQFLLWYDEGEERNRGNFPPRFSGRQFPNYSSELNVNALELEDSALYLCASSPQFFGPGTRLTVL.

This clonotype has more than one count but fewer than ten. The rearrangement uses TRBV29-1 and TRBJ2-4; D may be TRBD1 (6 bases). Trimming shortened V by 6 bases and J by 1 base, and 13 bases separated the two germline ends. The CDR3 loop spans 14 amino acids. CDR1 and CDR2 (germline): SQVTM, ANQGSEA. CDR3 in amino acids: CSVLPTGAKNIQYF. CDR3 nucleotides: TGCAGCGTATTACCGACAGGCGCCAAAAACATTCAGTACTTC.

This clonotype appeared a few times. J is TRBJ2-1 and V is TRBV6-5; the D call may be TRBD1 or TRBD2 (5 bases each). V was shortened by 0 bases and J by 9 bases, with 12 bases between the two germline ends. Per germline, CDR1 MNHEY and CDR2 SVGAGI. The CDR3 contains 14 residues. The CDR3 sequence: CASSYSPGASEQFF. Here the CDR3 DNA reads TGTGCCAGCAGTTACTCCCCCGGGGCGAGTGAGCAGTTCTTC.

This rearrangement joins TRBV12-3 or TRBV12-4 to TRBJ1-4, with TRBD1 matching over 7 bases. J was trimmed by 0 bases and V by 6 bases; bases with no gene match: 1. The CDR3 has 14 amino acids. CDR3 residues: CASSGTATNEKLFF. DNA of the CDR3: TGTGCCAGCAGCGGGACAGCAACTAATGAAAAACTGTTTTTT.

J is TRBJ2-7 and V is TRBV7-2; 8 nucleotides line up with TRBD2. The V gene end was trimmed by 10 bases and the J gene end by 7 bases; junction bases not matched to a gene: 9. Germline V gene sequence: CDR1 SGHTA, CDR2 FQGNSA. CDR3 length equals 12 residues. CDR3: CAIGGDWGEQYF. CDR3 DNA: TGTGCCATCGGGGGGGACTGGGGAGAGCAGTACTTC.

This clonotype was counted between two and nine times. The chain combines TRBV4-3 with TRBJ2-1, with 7 bases matching TRBD2. This CDR3 spans 14 amino acids. Germline V CDR1 and CDR2: LGHNA, YSLEER. V shed 4 bases, J shed 10 bases, and the junction held 10 bases outside the gene matches. This chain's CDR3 is CASSRLSGPGEQFF. CDR3 nucleotide sequence: TGCGCCAGCAGCCGCCTTAGCGGGCCGGGGGAGCAGTTCTTC.

The chain recombines TRBV7-2 with TRBJ2-5; 9 bases are a match to TRBD2. From germline, CDR1 is SGHTA and CDR2 FQGNSA. This CDR3 contains 14 residues. The J segment lost 1 base and the V segment lost 5 bases, leaving 2 bases of the junction unmatched. The DNA for the CDR3 is TGTGCCAGCAGCCCTAGCGGGGCCCAAGAGACCCAGTACTTC. Its protein product is CASSPSGAQETQYF.

The chain combines TRBV5-1 with TRBJ2-7, with D tentatively TRBD1 (5 bases). With 0 bases removed from V and 2 bases from J, the gap between germline ends came to 9 bases. CDR3 size: 14 residues. Germline CDR1 SGHRS, CDR2 YFSETQ. CDR3 nucleotides: TGCGCCAGCAGCTTGGAGGTCAGGGCCTACGAGCAGTACTTC. The encoded protein is CASSLEVRAYEQYF.

This clonotype turned up a few times. The chain couples TRBV5-1 to TRBJ2-1, with 7 bases lining up with TRBD1. Per germline, CDR1 SGHRS and CDR2 YFSETQ. V was pared by 0 bases and J by 10 bases, with 10 bases of the junction left unmatched. The CDR3 sequence is 15 residues long. The CDR3 sequence is CASSLEGALEGEQFF. CDR3 in DNA: TGCGCCAGCAGCTTGGAGGGGGCCCTAGAAGGGGAGCAGTTCTTC.